These T cell receptor beta chains were read from a single sample in a study of cytomegalovirus exposure and HLA in healthy donors. Using immunoSEQ multiplex PCR, the repertoire was profiled, and TCRdb retains in-frame clones only, with some absent. Of under 250,000 clones in the sample, roughly three quarters are singletons; the top ten hold around 1.3%. The sequenced sample was PBMCs. The receptors come from a woman aged 25 to 39 in good health and CMV-seronegative. CDR3s include the opening cysteine and the closing phenylalanine or tryptophan. Fields, in order: D gene, V gene, J gene, clone size, CDR3 DNA, CDR3 protein. D genes are given only for firm matches. A row's size may be missing; if present it is once, few, many or a size class.

d_gene: NA; v_gene: TRBV19; j_gene: TRBJ1-2; abundance: NA; CDR3nt: TGTGCCAGTAGTTTCTCCAGGGCCCTCTCCTCTGGCTACACCTTC; CDR3aa: CASSFSRALSSGYTF
d_gene: TRBD2; v_gene: TRBV5-1; j_gene: TRBJ2-1; abundance: once; CDR3nt: TGCGCCAGCAGCCCCGGACGGGGCGGGAGGGCCAATGAGCAGTTCTTC; CDR3aa: CASSPGRGGRANEQFF
d_gene: NA; v_gene: TRBV6-5; j_gene: TRBJ2-1; abundance: NA; CDR3nt: TGTGCCAGCAGTTACCCCCCGGTGGGGGGAGAGCAGTTCTTC; CDR3aa: CASSYPPVGGEQFF
d_gene: TRBD2; v_gene: TRBV7-2; j_gene: TRBJ2-1; abundance: NA; CDR3nt: TGTGCCAGCAGCTTAAAAGCGGGGGCCCTCCGGACCGGGGAGCAGTTCTTC; CDR3aa: CASSLKAGALRTGEQFF
d_gene: NA; v_gene: TRBV12-5; j_gene: TRBJ2-7; abundance: NA; CDR3nt: TGTGCTAGTGGTCTGAACACCCTTTCCTACGAGCAGTACTTC; CDR3aa: CASGLNTLSYEQYF
d_gene: TRBD1; v_gene: TRBV5-1; j_gene: TRBJ1-5; abundance: NA; CDR3nt: TGCGCCAGCAGCCAAGGACAGGCCGGGCCCCAGCATTTT; CDR3aa: CASSQGQAGPQHF
d_gene: NA; v_gene: TRBV6-7; j_gene: TRBJ2-7; abundance: once; CDR3nt: TGTGCCAGCAGTTACAAGTACAGAGAGTACGAGCAGTACTTC; CDR3aa: CASSYKYREYEQYF
d_gene: TRBD2; v_gene: TRBV27; j_gene: TRBJ2-3; abundance: NA; CDR3nt: TGTGCCGAGCAGACGGAAGCGGGAGGCACAGATACGCAGTATTTT; CDR3aa: CAEQTEAGGTDTQYF
d_gene: TRBD1; v_gene: TRBV4-2; j_gene: TRBJ2-3; abundance: few; CDR3nt: TGTGCCAGCAGCCAAGGACAGGGGCACACAGATACGCAGTATTTT; CDR3aa: CASSQGQGHTDTQYF
d_gene: TRBD1; v_gene: TRBV6-5; j_gene: TRBJ1-1; abundance: once; CDR3nt: TGTGCCAGCAGGAGACAGGGGGATGTGGCTTTCTTT; CDR3aa: CASRRQGDVAFF
d_gene: TRBD1; v_gene: TRBV6-5; j_gene: TRBJ2-7; abundance: NA; CDR3nt: TGTGCCAGCAGGAAAACAGGGGGCGGCAACGAGCAGTACTTC; CDR3aa: CASRKTGGGNEQYF
d_gene: TRBD1; v_gene: TRBV7-3; j_gene: TRBJ2-7; abundance: NA; CDR3nt: TGTGCCAGCAGCTTAGGGGACCGGGACAGGGGAAACGAGCAGTACTTC; CDR3aa: CASSLGDRDRGNEQYF
d_gene: NA; v_gene: TRBV10-2; j_gene: TRBJ2-1; abundance: NA; CDR3nt: TGCGCCAGCAGTGCCGGGACCTACAATGAGCAGTTCTTC; CDR3aa: CASSAGTYNEQFF
d_gene: NA; v_gene: TRBV6-1; j_gene: TRBJ1-2; abundance: NA; CDR3nt: TGTGCCAGCAGTGCTGGACAGCCGTTGGGCTACACCTTC; CDR3aa: CASSAGQPLGYTF
d_gene: NA; v_gene: TRBV5-1; j_gene: TRBJ1-4; abundance: NA; CDR3nt: TGCGCCAGCAGCTTGGACCAGACTAATGAAAAACTGTTTTTT; CDR3aa: CASSLDQTNEKLFF
d_gene: NA; v_gene: TRBV5-1; j_gene: TRBJ2-5; abundance: NA; CDR3nt: TGCGCCAGCAGCCCCGCGGTGGGTGGAGAGACCCAGTACTTC; CDR3aa: CASSPAVGGETQYF
d_gene: NA; v_gene: TRBV19; j_gene: TRBJ2-2; abundance: NA; CDR3nt: TGTGCCAGTACAGATTTTGGGAGAAACACCGGGGAGCTGTTTTTT; CDR3aa: CASTDFGRNTGELFF
d_gene: NA; v_gene: TRBV18; j_gene: TRBJ2-5; abundance: NA; CDR3nt: TGTGCCAGCTCACCACCAGGGCAGGGCCTACAGTACTTC; CDR3aa: CASSPPGQGLQYF
d_gene: NA; v_gene: TRBV27; j_gene: TRBJ2-2; abundance: NA; CDR3nt: TGTGCCAGCAGTAGCATCCGTCGACAGGGAGTGAGGCTAGCGGGCGACACCGGGGAGCTGTTTTTT; CDR3aa: CASSSIRRQGVRLAGDTGELFF
d_gene: NA; v_gene: TRBV11-2; j_gene: TRBJ2-7; abundance: NA; CDR3nt: TGTGCCAGCAGCCCTAGCCGGGAAGTTCATCGCTACGAGCAGTACTTC; CDR3aa: CASSPSREVHRYEQYF
d_gene: TRBD1; v_gene: TRBV6-6; j_gene: TRBJ2-4; abundance: NA; CDR3nt: TGTGCCAGCAGTTACTCGATCCGGACAGGAGATCTTCAGTACTTC; CDR3aa: CASSYSIRTGDLQYF
d_gene: NA; v_gene: TRBV4-2; j_gene: TRBJ1-2; abundance: NA; CDR3nt: TGTGCCAGCAGGCGGGGGAACTATGGCTACACCTTC; CDR3aa: CASRRGNYGYTF
d_gene: TRBD2; v_gene: TRBV10-3; j_gene: TRBJ2-1; abundance: NA; CDR3nt: TGTGCCATAAGTCTAGCGGGAGGAATGAATGAGCAGTTCTTC; CDR3aa: CAISLAGGMNEQFF
d_gene: TRBD2; v_gene: TRBV28; j_gene: TRBJ2-7; abundance: NA; CDR3nt: TGTGCCAGCAGTTCTGTCCCGGGACTAGCGGGAGGGCCATCCTACGAGCAGTACTTC; CDR3aa: CASSSVPGLAGGPSYEQYF
d_gene: NA; v_gene: TRBV25-1; j_gene: TRBJ1-2; abundance: NA; CDR3nt: TGTGCCAGTAGTCCCGGTCGTGGCTACACCTTC; CDR3aa: CASSPGRGYTF
d_gene: NA; v_gene: TRBV27; j_gene: TRBJ2-2; abundance: NA; CDR3nt: TGTGCCAGCAGTCAGGGTACATTTGCCACCGGGGAGCTGTTTTTT; CDR3aa: CASSQGTFATGELFF
d_gene: TRBD1; v_gene: TRBV5-3; j_gene: TRBJ2-1; abundance: NA; CDR3nt: TGTGCCAGAAGCCACTGCGGACAGGCCATGGTGCAGTTCTTC; CDR3aa: CARSHCGQAMVQFF
d_gene: TRBD1; v_gene: TRBV27; j_gene: TRBJ1-4; abundance: NA; CDR3nt: TGTGCCAGCAGGGCCGGGACAGGGGGCTCTAATGAAAAACTGTTTTTT; CDR3aa: CASRAGTGGSNEKLFF
d_gene: TRBD2; v_gene: TRBV5-1; j_gene: TRBJ2-3; abundance: NA; CDR3nt: TGCGCCAGCAGCTTGAAACTAGCGGGGGGGTCGATCAAAGATACGCAGTATTTT; CDR3aa: CASSLKLAGGSIKDTQYF
d_gene: NA; v_gene: TRBV4-1; j_gene: TRBJ1-1; abundance: NA; CDR3nt: TGCGCCAGCAGCCAAACCGGACTGCCGAACACTGAAGCTTTCTTT; CDR3aa: CASSQTGLPNTEAFF
d_gene: NA; v_gene: TRBV2; j_gene: TRBJ2-2; abundance: once; CDR3nt: TGTGCCAGGAAAAGGACAGCAGTCACCGGGGAGCTGTTTTTT; CDR3aa: CARKRTAVTGELFF
d_gene: NA; v_gene: TRBV2; j_gene: TRBJ1-5; abundance: NA; CDR3nt: TGTGCCAGCAGTTTCCAGGGAGGTAATCAGCCCCAGCATTTT; CDR3aa: CASSFQGGNQPQHF
d_gene: TRBD2; v_gene: TRBV4-1; j_gene: TRBJ2-7; abundance: NA; CDR3nt: TGCGCCAGCAGCCAAGATCTTGCTAGCGGCTACGAGCAGTACTTC; CDR3aa: CASSQDLASGYEQYF
d_gene: NA; v_gene: TRBV27; j_gene: TRBJ2-3; abundance: NA; CDR3nt: TGTGCCAGCAGTTGGGCTAGCGCTAGCACAGATACGCAGTATTTT; CDR3aa: CASSWASASTDTQYF
d_gene: TRBD1; v_gene: TRBV30; j_gene: TRBJ1-5; abundance: NA; CDR3nt: TGTGCCTACCGGGACAGGGACCTTAGTAGCAATCAGCCCCAGCATTTT; CDR3aa: CAYRDRDLSSNQPQHF
d_gene: NA; v_gene: TRBV9; j_gene: TRBJ2-1; abundance: NA; CDR3nt: TGTGCCAGCAGTTTTACGGATGAGCAGTTCTTC; CDR3aa: CASSFTDEQFF
d_gene: NA; v_gene: TRBV30; j_gene: TRBJ1-2; abundance: once; CDR3nt: TGTGCCTGGAGCGACGGGGGAGCTAACTATGGCTACACCTTC; CDR3aa: CAWSDGGANYGYTF
d_gene: TRBD1; v_gene: TRBV11-1; j_gene: TRBJ1-2; abundance: NA; CDR3nt: TGTGCCAGCAGCTTAAGGGACAGGGGGCAGTATCAGGACTATGGCTACACCTTC; CDR3aa: CASSLRDRGQYQDYGYTF
d_gene: TRBD2; v_gene: TRBV6-1; j_gene: TRBJ2-1; abundance: NA; CDR3nt: TGTGCCAGCAGAATATCCCTAGCGGAATACAATGAGCAGTTCTTC; CDR3aa: CASRISLAEYNEQFF
d_gene: TRBD1; v_gene: TRBV5-1; j_gene: TRBJ2-1; abundance: NA; CDR3nt: TGCGCCAGCAGCTCGGACAGGGTGGGCAATGAGCAGTTCTTC; CDR3aa: CASSSDRVGNEQFF
d_gene: TRBD1; v_gene: TRBV7-2; j_gene: TRBJ1-5; abundance: few; CDR3nt: TGTGCCAGCAGCCGGGACAGGGGTCAGCCCCAGCATTTT; CDR3aa: CASSRDRGQPQHF